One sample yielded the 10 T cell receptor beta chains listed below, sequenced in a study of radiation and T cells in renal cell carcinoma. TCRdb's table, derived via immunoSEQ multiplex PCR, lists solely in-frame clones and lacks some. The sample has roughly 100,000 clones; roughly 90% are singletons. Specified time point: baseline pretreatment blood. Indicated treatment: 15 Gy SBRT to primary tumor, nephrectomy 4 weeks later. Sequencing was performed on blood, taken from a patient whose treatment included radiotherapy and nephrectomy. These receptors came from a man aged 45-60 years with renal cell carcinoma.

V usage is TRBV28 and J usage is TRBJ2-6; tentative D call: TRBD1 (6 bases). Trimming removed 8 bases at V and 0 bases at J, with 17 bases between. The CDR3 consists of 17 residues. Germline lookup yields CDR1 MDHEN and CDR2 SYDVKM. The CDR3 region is CASGRPGQSSGANVLTF. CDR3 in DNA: TGTGCCAGCGGACGACCAGGACAGAGCTCTGGGGCCAACGTCCTGACTTTC.

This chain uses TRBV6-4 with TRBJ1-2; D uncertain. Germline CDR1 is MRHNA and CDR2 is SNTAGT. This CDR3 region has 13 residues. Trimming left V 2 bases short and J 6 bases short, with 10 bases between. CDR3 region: CASSDTGYDGYTF. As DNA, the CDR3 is TGTGCCAGCAGTGACACGGGGTACGATGGCTACACCTTC.

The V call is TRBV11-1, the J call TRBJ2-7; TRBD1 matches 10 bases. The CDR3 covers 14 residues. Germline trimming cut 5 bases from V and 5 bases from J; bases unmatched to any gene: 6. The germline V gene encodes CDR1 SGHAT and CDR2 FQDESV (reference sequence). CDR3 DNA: TGTGCCAGCAGCGCCCGGGACAGGGGAAACGAGCAGTACTTC. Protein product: CASSARDRGNEQYF.

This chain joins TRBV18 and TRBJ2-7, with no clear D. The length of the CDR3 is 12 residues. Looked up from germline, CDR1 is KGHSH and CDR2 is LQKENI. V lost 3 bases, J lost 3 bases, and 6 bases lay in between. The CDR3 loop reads CASSPTYYEQYF. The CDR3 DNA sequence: TGTGCCAGCTCACCTACCTACTACGAGCAGTACTTC.

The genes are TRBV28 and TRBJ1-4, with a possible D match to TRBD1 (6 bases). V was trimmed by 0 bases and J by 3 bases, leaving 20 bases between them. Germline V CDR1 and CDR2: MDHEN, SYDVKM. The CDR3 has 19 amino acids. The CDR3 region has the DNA TGTGCCAGCAGTTTATGGCGGGACAATGGGCTCACAGCTAATGAAAAACTGTTTTTT. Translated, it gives CASSLWRDNGLTANEKLFF. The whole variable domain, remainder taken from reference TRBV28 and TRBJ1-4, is DVKVTQSSRYLVKRTGEKVFLECVQDMDHENMFWYRQDPGLGLRLIYFSYDVKMKEKGDIPEGYSVSREKKERFSLILESASTNQTSMYLCASSLWRDNGLTANEKLFFGSGTQLSVL.

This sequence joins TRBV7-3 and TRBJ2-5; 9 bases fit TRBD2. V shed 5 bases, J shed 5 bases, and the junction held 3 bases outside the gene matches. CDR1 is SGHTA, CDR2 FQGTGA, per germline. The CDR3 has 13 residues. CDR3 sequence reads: CASSRGTSETQYF. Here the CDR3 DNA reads TGTGCCAGCAGCCGTGGGACTAGCGAGACCCAGTACTTC. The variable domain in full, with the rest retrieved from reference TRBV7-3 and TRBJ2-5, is GAGVSQTPSNKVTEKGKYVELRCDPISGHTALYWYRQSLGQGPEFLIYFQGTGAADDSGLPNDRFFAVRPEGSVSTLKIQRTERGDSAVYLCASSRGTSETQYFGPGTRLLVL.

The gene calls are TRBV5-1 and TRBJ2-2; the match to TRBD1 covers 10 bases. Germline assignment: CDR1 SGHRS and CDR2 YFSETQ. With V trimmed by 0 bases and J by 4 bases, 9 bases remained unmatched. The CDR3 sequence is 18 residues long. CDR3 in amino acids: CASSLEFRDRGGTGELFF. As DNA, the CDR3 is TGCGCCAGCAGCTTGGAGTTTCGGGACAGGGGCGGCACCGGGGAGCTGTTTTTT.

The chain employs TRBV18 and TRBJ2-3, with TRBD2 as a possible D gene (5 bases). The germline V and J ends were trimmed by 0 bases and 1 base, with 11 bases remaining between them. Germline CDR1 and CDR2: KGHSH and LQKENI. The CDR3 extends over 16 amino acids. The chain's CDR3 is CASSPPGNRRTDTQYF. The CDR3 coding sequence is TGTGCCAGCTCACCACCCGGGAACCGCCGCACAGATACGCAGTATTTT.

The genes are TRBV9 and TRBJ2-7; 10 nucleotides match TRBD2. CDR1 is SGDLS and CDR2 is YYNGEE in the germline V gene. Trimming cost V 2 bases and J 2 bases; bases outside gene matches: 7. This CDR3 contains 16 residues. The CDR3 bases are TGTGCCAGCAGCGTGGAAACTAGCGGGATGCCCTACGAGCAGTACTTC. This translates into CASSVETSGMPYEQYF.

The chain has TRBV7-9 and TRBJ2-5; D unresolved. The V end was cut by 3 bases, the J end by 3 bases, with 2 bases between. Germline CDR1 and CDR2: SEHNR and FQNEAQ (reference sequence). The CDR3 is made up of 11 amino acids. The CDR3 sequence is CASSFKETQYF. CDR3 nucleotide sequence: TGTGCCAGCAGCTTCAAAGAGACCCAGTACTTC.